This TCR beta chain originates from a study of blood T cell repertoires in COVID-19. Across the study: There were acute and convalescent COVID-19 samples, and they came from the United States, Italy and Spain. T cells, B-cell-depleted T cells, or PBMCs supplied cDNA or gDNA.

In the authors' workflow: Nucleated cell counts were estimated from reference gene primer amplification. The table came from immunoSEQ multiplex PCR; TCRdb's copy has only in-frame clones and leaves some out. That table gives V, J and clone size, and the DNA gave D and trimming. Among roughly 50,000 clones, 90% were seen once, and the ten largest hold about 5.1%. This clone was recorded a few times. J lost 0 bases, V lost 0 bases, and 5 bases had no gene match. Germline V lookup: CDR1 SGHAT, CDR2 FQNNGV. The CDR3 is 17 residues long. The J gene is TRBJ2-1, the V gene TRBV11-2, with TRBD2 matching over 7 bases. The sample was peripheral blood. The sequence was obtained from a man between 65 and 79 years old with acute or convalescent COVID-19. CDR3 loop: CASSLDRGVSSYNEQFF. DNA for the CDR3: TGTGCCAGCAGCTTAGATCGGGGGGTGAGCTCCTACAATGAGCAGTTCTTC.